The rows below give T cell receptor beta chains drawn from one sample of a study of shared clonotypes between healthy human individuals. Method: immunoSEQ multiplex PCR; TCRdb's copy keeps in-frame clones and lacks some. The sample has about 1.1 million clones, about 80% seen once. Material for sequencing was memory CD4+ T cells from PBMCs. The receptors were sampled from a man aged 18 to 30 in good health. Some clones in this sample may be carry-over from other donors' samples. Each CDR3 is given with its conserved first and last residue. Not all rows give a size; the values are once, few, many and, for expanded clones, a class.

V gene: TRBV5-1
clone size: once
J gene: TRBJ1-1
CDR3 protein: CASSSTGAGTEAFF

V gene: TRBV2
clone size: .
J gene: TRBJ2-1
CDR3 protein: CASRRTSGTNEQFF

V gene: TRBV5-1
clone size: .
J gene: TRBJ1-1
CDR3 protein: CASSLAGRGDTEAFF

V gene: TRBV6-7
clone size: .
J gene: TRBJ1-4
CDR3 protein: CASSYPRTGGAINEKLFF

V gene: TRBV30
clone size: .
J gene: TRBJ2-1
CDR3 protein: CAWSTGGPQFF

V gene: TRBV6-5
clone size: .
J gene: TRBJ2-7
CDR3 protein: CASSTSGNKQYF

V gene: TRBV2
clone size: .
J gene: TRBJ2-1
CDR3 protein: CASRLGTGGDEQFF

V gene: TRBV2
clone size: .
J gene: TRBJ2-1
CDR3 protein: CASSVSRVTEQFF

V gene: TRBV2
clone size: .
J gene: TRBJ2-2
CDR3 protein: CASSEAGGKAGELFF

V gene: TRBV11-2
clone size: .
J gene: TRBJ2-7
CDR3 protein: CASSLLRGTSAHSSYEQYF

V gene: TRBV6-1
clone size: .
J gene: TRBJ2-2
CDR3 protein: CASSVLIAGGTNTGELFF

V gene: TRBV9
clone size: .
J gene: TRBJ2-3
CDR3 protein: CASSVQRQGDTQYF

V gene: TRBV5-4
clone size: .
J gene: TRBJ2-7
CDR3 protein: CASSLTSGRDGQYF

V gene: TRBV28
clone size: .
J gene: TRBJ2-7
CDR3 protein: CASTRPTSGAYEQYF

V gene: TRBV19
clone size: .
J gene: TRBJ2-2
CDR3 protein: CASKTGSANTGELFF

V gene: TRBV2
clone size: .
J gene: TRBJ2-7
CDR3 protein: CASCEDRDYEQYF

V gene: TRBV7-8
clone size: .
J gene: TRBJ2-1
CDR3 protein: CASSLGWNNEQFF

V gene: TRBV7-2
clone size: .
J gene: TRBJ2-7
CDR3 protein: CASSLGTGEQYF

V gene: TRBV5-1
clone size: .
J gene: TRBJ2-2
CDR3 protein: CASSLDRNTGELFF

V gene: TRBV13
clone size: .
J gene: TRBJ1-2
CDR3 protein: CASSLTQGRNYGYTF

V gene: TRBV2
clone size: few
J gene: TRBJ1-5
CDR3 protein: CASSEGGSNQPQHF

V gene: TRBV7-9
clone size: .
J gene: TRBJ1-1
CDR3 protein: CASSLGRQGTEAFF

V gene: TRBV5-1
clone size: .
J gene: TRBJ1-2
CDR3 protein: CASSVLQGADGYTF

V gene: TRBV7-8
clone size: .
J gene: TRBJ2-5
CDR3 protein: CASSLAISSGSQTQYF

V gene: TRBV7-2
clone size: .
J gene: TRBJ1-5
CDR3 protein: CASTEGQGVYSNQPQHF

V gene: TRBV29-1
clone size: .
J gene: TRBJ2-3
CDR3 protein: CSAGDRRTDTQYF

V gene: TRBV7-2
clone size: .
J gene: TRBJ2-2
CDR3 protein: CASSSRLAGVTGELFF

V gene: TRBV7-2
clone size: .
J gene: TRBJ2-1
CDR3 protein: CASSLESDYYNEQFF

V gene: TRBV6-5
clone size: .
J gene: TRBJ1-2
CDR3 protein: CASSYSGDRQSGGYTF

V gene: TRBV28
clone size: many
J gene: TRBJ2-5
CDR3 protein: CASSFREGETQYF

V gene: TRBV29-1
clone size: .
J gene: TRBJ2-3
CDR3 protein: CSGGWTTDTQYF

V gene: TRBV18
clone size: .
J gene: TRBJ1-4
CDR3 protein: CASSPQVRQGGEKLFF

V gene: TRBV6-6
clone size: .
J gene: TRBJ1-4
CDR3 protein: CASSSRTDSGPEAF

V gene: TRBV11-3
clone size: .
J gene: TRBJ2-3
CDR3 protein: CASSLGGEPDTQYF

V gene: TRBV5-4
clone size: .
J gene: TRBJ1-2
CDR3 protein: CASSGGALSNYGYTF

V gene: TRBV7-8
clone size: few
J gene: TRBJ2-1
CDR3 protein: CASSIRWGEDNEQFF

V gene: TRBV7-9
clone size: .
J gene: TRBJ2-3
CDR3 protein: CASSGDGRGGTDTQYF

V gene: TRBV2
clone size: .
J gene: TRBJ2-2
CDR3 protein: CASKGRPGVTGELFF

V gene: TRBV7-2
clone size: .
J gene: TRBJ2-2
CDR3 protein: CASSEGLLNTGELFF

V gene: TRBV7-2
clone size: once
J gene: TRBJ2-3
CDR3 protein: CASSPITSGRAGTDTQYF

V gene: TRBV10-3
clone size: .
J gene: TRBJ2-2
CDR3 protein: CAISDLGPNTGELFF

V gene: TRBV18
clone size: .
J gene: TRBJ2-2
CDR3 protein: CASSLYTSGNTGELFF